A selection of T cell receptor beta chains follows, all from one sample in a study of blood T cells in healthy people across ages. TCRdb fed the 5' RACE reads into MiXCR, producing one record per CDR3 protein. The sample has more than 800,000 distinct CDR3 sequences; more than 35% are singletons. The sample was blood. The source is an older woman in good health. The CDR3 runs from the conserved cysteine through the conserved F or W.

CASSPNSGSFYNEQFF,TRBV3-1
CAISGNPGTASTDTQYF,TRBV10-3
CSAGAVEALHF,TRBV20-1
CSARDPLNIQYF,TRBV20-1
CASSRKAPGLAGQEGCDDEQYF,TRBV21-1
CSAQGLAGSDEQFF,TRBV20-1
CASSESIGTLGEQFF,TRBV10-1
CASSVDAIGYEQYF,TRBV27
CASSFQLAGGSGEQFF,TRBV11-2
CSAREPEGLAVLHQNIQYF,TRBV20-1
CASSAQVQETQYF,TRBV27
CASSLELAGGEQYF,TRBV13
CASRQAGLAFDEQFF,TRBV13
CASSYLQGSYEQYF,TRBV5-1
CASGGYGYTF,TRBV9
CATSDFKRSNEQFF,TRBV24-1
CASSLAGRAAPYEQYF,TRBV5-6